A selection of T cell receptor beta chains follows, all from one sample in a study of neurological immune-mediated disorders. TCRdb reprocessed the 5' RACE reads via MiXCR and lists one record per CDR3 protein. The sample records some 89,000 distinct CDR3 sequences, 3.5% to 5.5% being singletons. The material sequenced was PBMCs. These receptors all come from a woman aged 60 to 75 with multiple sclerosis. CDR3s include the opening cysteine and the closing phenylalanine or tryptophan. A D gene is named only where the DNA matches it firmly. Size values are once, few and many counts, or a class for expanded clones, and some rows have none.

v_gene: TRBV6-4; d_gene: -; abundance: many; j_gene: TRBJ2-3; CDR3aa: CASSENSRTDTQYF; CDR3nt: TGTGCCAGCAGTGAGAATAGCCGCACAGATACGCAGTATTTT
v_gene: TRBV12-3/TRBV12-4; d_gene: -; abundance: many; j_gene: TRBJ2-7; CDR3aa: CASSHGEGGGSYEQYF; CDR3nt: TGTGCCAGCAGCCACGGAGAAGGGGGGGGCTCCTACGAGCAGTACTTC
v_gene: TRBV20-1; d_gene: TRBD1; abundance: many; j_gene: TRBJ2-7; CDR3aa: CSARYRDRSYEQYF; CDR3nt: TGCAGTGCTAGATACCGGGACAGGAGCTACGAGCAGTACTTC
v_gene: TRBV21-1; d_gene: -; abundance: many; j_gene: TRBJ2-1; CDR3aa: CASFILADEQFF; CDR3nt: TGTGCCAGCTTCATACTAGCGGATGAGCAGTTCTTC
v_gene: TRBV15; d_gene: TRBD1; abundance: many; j_gene: TRBJ2-1; CDR3aa: CATSRARDRAPFF; CDR3nt: TGTGCCACCAGCAGAGCCCGGGACAGAGCTCCGTTCTTC
v_gene: TRBV11-2; d_gene: TRBD2; abundance: -; j_gene: TRBJ2-7; CDR3aa: CASSFGSGGAEEQYF; CDR3nt: TGTGCCAGCAGCTTCGGTAGCGGGGGGGCTGAGGAGCAGTACTTC
v_gene: TRBV5-1; d_gene: TRBD1; abundance: many; j_gene: TRBJ2-5; CDR3aa: CASSRRQGWETQYF; CDR3nt: TGCGCCAGCAGCCGCAGACAGGGCTGGGAGACCCAGTACTTC
v_gene: TRBV3-1; d_gene: TRBD1; abundance: many; j_gene: TRBJ2-3; CDR3aa: CASSQDIQSGQGVADTQYF; CDR3nt: TGTGCCAGCAGCCAAGATATCCAATCTGGACAGGGAGTGGCAGATACGCAGTATTTT
v_gene: TRBV11-1; d_gene: TRBD1; abundance: many; j_gene: TRBJ1-4; CDR3aa: CASSDGTGGREKLFF; CDR3nt: TGTGCCAGCAGCGACGGGACAGGGGGCAGGGAAAAACTGTTTTTT
v_gene: TRBV12-3/TRBV12-4; d_gene: -; abundance: many; j_gene: TRBJ1-3; CDR3aa: CASSFGDTIYF; CDR3nt: TGTGCCAGCAGTTTTGGGGACACCATATATTTT
v_gene: TRBV5-1; d_gene: TRBD1; abundance: many; j_gene: TRBJ1-2; CDR3aa: CASSLDTGGSYGYTF; CDR3nt: TGCGCCAGCAGCTTGGATACAGGGGGAAGCTATGGCTACACCTTC
v_gene: TRBV7-2; d_gene: -; abundance: many; j_gene: TRBJ1-1; CDR3aa: CASSLGVAGEAFF; CDR3nt: TGTGCCAGCAGCTTAGGGGTGGCGGGTGAAGCTTTCTTT
v_gene: TRBV7-9; d_gene: -; abundance: many; j_gene: TRBJ2-2; CDR3aa: CASTGRQNTGELFF; CDR3nt: TGTGCCAGCACCGGACGGCAGAACACCGGGGAGCTGTTTTTT
v_gene: TRBV4-2; d_gene: TRBD1; abundance: many; j_gene: TRBJ1-1; CDR3aa: CASSPQQGGGNTEAFF; CDR3nt: TGTGCCAGCAGCCCGCAACAAGGAGGGGGCAACACTGAAGCTTTCTTT
v_gene: TRBV6-6; d_gene: -; abundance: many; j_gene: TRBJ2-2; CDR3aa: CASSYDFAGELFF; CDR3nt: TGTGCCAGCAGTTACGATTTCGCCGGGGAGCTGTTTTTT
v_gene: TRBV6-4; d_gene: -; abundance: many; j_gene: TRBJ1-5; CDR3aa: CASSDRGEQPQHF; CDR3nt: TGTGCCAGCAGTGACAGGGGGGAACAGCCCCAGCATTTT
v_gene: TRBV29-1; d_gene: -; abundance: many; j_gene: TRBJ2-7; CDR3aa: CSGGGSYEQYF; CDR3nt: TGCAGCGGGGGCGGATCCTACGAGCAGTACTTC
v_gene: TRBV20-1; d_gene: -; abundance: many; j_gene: TRBJ1-4; CDR3aa: CSARAMRGLNEKLFF; CDR3nt: TGCAGTGCTAGAGCCATGAGGGGACTTAATGAAAAACTGTTTTTT
v_gene: TRBV5-1; d_gene: TRBD1; abundance: many; j_gene: TRBJ1-3; CDR3aa: CASSYGQERYF; CDR3nt: TGCGCCAGCAGCTATGGACAGGAACGCTATTTT
v_gene: TRBV3-1; d_gene: -; abundance: many; j_gene: TRBJ2-1; CDR3aa: CASSQVYYNEQFF; CDR3nt: TGTGCCAGCAGCCAAGTGTACTACAATGAGCAGTTCTTC
v_gene: TRBV12-3/TRBV12-4; d_gene: -; abundance: few; j_gene: TRBJ1-5; CDR3aa: CASSLGSSVPGLYSNQPQHF; CDR3nt: TGTGCCAGCAGTTTGGGATCATCAGTCCCGGGGCTCTATAGCAATCAGCCCCAGCATTTT
v_gene: TRBV5-8; d_gene: -; abundance: many; j_gene: TRBJ2-1; CDR3aa: CASSLRGGSYNEQFF; CDR3nt: TGTGCCAGCAGCTTGAGGGGCGGTTCCTACAATGAGCAGTTCTTC
v_gene: TRBV7-8; d_gene: TRBD2; abundance: many; j_gene: TRBJ2-1; CDR3aa: CASSSYPGTSGGSSYNEQFF; CDR3nt: TGTGCCAGCAGCTCCTACCCCGGGACTAGCGGGGGGAGCTCCTACAATGAGCAGTTCTTC
v_gene: TRBV20-1; d_gene: TRBD1; abundance: many; j_gene: TRBJ1-5; CDR3aa: CSADRVLGFGPQHF; CDR3nt: TGCAGTGCCGACAGGGTCCTAGGGTTCGGCCCCCAGCATTTT
v_gene: TRBV6-5; d_gene: -; abundance: many; j_gene: TRBJ1-1; CDR3aa: CASSYRGSDGTEAFF; CDR3nt: TGTGCCAGCAGTTACAGAGGCAGTGATGGCACTGAAGCTTTCTTT
v_gene: TRBV7-2; d_gene: -; abundance: many; j_gene: TRBJ2-4; CDR3aa: CASSRTVGLAKNIQYF; CDR3nt: TGTGCCAGCAGCCGAACGGTCGGATTAGCCAAAAACATTCAGTACTTC
v_gene: TRBV7-8; d_gene: TRBD1; abundance: many; j_gene: TRBJ2-7; CDR3aa: CASSHPTGLEQYF; CDR3nt: TGTGCCAGCAGCCACCCGACAGGGTTAGAGCAGTACTTC
v_gene: TRBV7-2; d_gene: -; abundance: many; j_gene: TRBJ2-5; CDR3aa: CASSNQGGETQYF; CDR3nt: TGTGCCAGCAGCAATCAGGGGGGAGAGACCCAGTACTTC
v_gene: TRBV5-5; d_gene: -; abundance: many; j_gene: TRBJ1-2; CDR3aa: CASSRDTQGYTF; CDR3nt: TGTGCCAGCAGCAGGGACACCCAGGGCTACACCTTC
v_gene: TRBV5-1; d_gene: -; abundance: many; j_gene: TRBJ2-6; CDR3aa: CASKGGSSGANVLTF; CDR3nt: TGCGCCAGCAAGGGGGGGAGCTCTGGGGCCAACGTCCTGACTTTC
v_gene: TRBV6-6; d_gene: -; abundance: many; j_gene: TRBJ1-5; CDR3aa: CARVPNQPQHF; CDR3nt: TGTGCCAGAGTACCGAATCAGCCCCAGCATTTT
v_gene: TRBV3-1; d_gene: -; abundance: many; j_gene: TRBJ2-3; CDR3aa: CASSQPGIRVKYF; CDR3nt: TGTGCCAGCAGCCAACCTGGCATCAGAGTCAAGTATTTT
v_gene: TRBV12-3/TRBV12-4; d_gene: -; abundance: many; j_gene: TRBJ2-2; CDR3aa: CASSLSAGGDTGELFF; CDR3nt: TGTGCCAGCAGTTTATCGGCAGGGGGGGACACCGGGGAGCTGTTTTTT
v_gene: TRBV15; d_gene: TRBD1; abundance: many; j_gene: TRBJ2-5; CDR3aa: CATTGTGEETQYF; CDR3nt: TGTGCCACCACCGGGACAGGGGAAGAGACCCAGTACTTC
v_gene: TRBV6-6; d_gene: TRBD1; abundance: many; j_gene: TRBJ1-2; CDR3aa: CASSLTGSGYTF; CDR3nt: TGTGCCAGCAGTTTGACAGGGTCCGGCTACACCTTC
v_gene: TRBV5-1; d_gene: TRBD1; abundance: many; j_gene: TRBJ1-4; CDR3aa: CASSRRDRSTTNEKLFF; CDR3nt: TGCGCCAGCAGCCGCCGGGACAGGTCCACAACTAATGAAAAACTGTTTTTT
v_gene: TRBV15; d_gene: TRBD1; abundance: many; j_gene: TRBJ1-1; CDR3aa: CATSRAGTGRTEAFF; CDR3nt: TGTGCCACCAGCAGAGCCGGGACAGGGAGGACTGAAGCTTTCTTT
v_gene: TRBV6-5; d_gene: TRBD1; abundance: many; j_gene: TRBJ2-1; CDR3aa: CASSTDRGQYNEQFF; CDR3nt: TGTGCCAGCAGTACGGACCGGGGACAGTACAATGAGCAGTTCTTC
v_gene: TRBV27; d_gene: -; abundance: -; j_gene: TRBJ2-1; CDR3aa: CASSSYRVGEQFF; CDR3nt: TGTGCCAGCAGTTCCTACAGGGTAGGTGAGCAGTTCTTC
v_gene: TRBV20-1; d_gene: -; abundance: many; j_gene: TRBJ1-2; CDR3aa: CSAPDRGVRGGYTF; CDR3nt: TGCAGTGCTCCAGACAGAGGGGTCCGAGGTGGCTACACCTTC
v_gene: TRBV7-9; d_gene: -; abundance: many; j_gene: TRBJ1-4; CDR3aa: CASSLRQLNEKLFF; CDR3nt: TGTGCCAGCAGCTTAAGGCAATTAAATGAAAAACTGTTTTTT
v_gene: TRBV12-3/TRBV12-4; d_gene: TRBD2; abundance: many; j_gene: TRBJ2-7; CDR3aa: CASSNAIAGDTYEQYF; CDR3nt: TGTGCCAGCAGCAACGCTATAGCGGGGGATACCTACGAGCAGTACTTC
v_gene: TRBV6-6; d_gene: -; abundance: many; j_gene: TRBJ1-4; CDR3aa: CASRLGAGVEKLFF; CDR3nt: TGTGCCAGCAGACTTGGGGCAGGCGTTGAAAAACTGTTTTTT
v_gene: TRBV4-2; d_gene: TRBD1; abundance: many; j_gene: TRBJ1-5; CDR3aa: CASSRTGQGHQPQHF; CDR3nt: TGTGCCAGCAGCCGAACCGGACAGGGACATCAGCCCCAGCATTTT
v_gene: TRBV28; d_gene: -; abundance: many; j_gene: TRBJ2-7; CDR3aa: CASSSGGPYEQYF; CDR3nt: TGTGCCAGCAGTTCGGGGGGCCCCTACGAGCAGTACTTC